This T cell receptor beta chain originates from a study of memory CD4+ T cells and cytomegalovirus serostatus. Germline V gene lookup returns CDR1 SGHAT and CDR2 FQDESV (reference sequence). Deletions cut 4 bases from V and 3 bases from J, with 13 bases between. The CDR3 extends over 15 amino acids. Single viable CD3+CD4+CD8-CD45RO+ cells were sorted as the memory CD4+ T cells. The data were produced by immunoSEQ multiplex PCR, yet TCRdb's version contains in-frame clones alone and is incomplete. Of 50,000 or so clones in the sample, about four fifths were seen once. The sample consisted of memory CD4+ T cells from blood. The chain combines TRBV11-1 with TRBJ1-3; D gene uncertain. The source of this sequence is an adult in good health and CMV-seronegative. CDR3: CASSSPNRNGNTIYF. The CDR3 nucleotides are TGTGCCAGCAGCTCCCCGAACCGGAATGGAAACACCATATATTTT.